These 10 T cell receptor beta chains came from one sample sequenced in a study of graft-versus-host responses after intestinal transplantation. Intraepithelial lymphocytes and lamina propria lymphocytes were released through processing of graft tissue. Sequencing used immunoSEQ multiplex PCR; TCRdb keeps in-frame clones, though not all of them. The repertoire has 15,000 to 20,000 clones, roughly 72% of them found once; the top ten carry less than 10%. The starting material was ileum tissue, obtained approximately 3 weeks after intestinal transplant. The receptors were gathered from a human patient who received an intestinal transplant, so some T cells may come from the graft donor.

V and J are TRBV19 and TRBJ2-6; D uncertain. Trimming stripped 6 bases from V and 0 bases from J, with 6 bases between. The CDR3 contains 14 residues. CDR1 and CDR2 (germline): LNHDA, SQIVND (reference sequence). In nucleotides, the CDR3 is TGTGCCAGTAGGCGGCTCTCTGGGGCCAACGTCCTGACTTTC. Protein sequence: CASRRLSGANVLTF.

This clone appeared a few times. The CDR3 sequence: CASGTDPSNQPQHF. CDR3 DNA: TGTGCCAGTGGGACAGACCCTAGCAATCAGCCCCAGCATTTT. The chain couples TRBV19 to TRBJ1-5, with TRBD1 identical over 7 bases. Germline CDR1 is LNHDA and CDR2 is SQIVND (reference sequence). The CDR3 covers 14 residues. Unmatched junction bases numbered 4, after V lost 8 bases and J lost 0 bases.

The CDR3 sequence is CASRVTGDHEQYF. The CDR3 DNA reads as TGTGCCAGCAGAGTAACAGGGGACCACGAGCAGTACTTC. The gene calls are TRBV7-9 and TRBJ2-7; 7 bases match TRBD1. This CDR3 comprises 13 residues. CDR1 is SEHNR, CDR2 FQNEAQ, per germline (reference sequence). V lost 6 bases and J lost 5; bases outside the gene matches: 7. Using reference TRBV7-9 and TRBJ2-7 for the parts outside the CDR3, the full variable domain is DTGVSQNPRHKITKRGQNVTFRCDPISEHNRLYWYRQTLGQGPEFLTYFQNEAQLEKSRLLSDRFSAERPKGSFSTLEIQRTEQGDSAMYLCASRVTGDHEQYFGPGTRLTVT.

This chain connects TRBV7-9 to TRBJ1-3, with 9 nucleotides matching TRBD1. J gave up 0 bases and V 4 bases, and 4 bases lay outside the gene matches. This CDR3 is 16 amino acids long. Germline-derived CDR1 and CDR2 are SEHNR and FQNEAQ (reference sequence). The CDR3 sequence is CASSSRQGGSGNTIYF. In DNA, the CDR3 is TGTGCCAGCAGCTCAAGACAGGGGGGCTCTGGAAACACCATATATTTT. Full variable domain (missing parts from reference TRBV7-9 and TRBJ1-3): DTGVSQNPRHKITKRGQNVTFRCDPISEHNRLYWYRQTLGQGPEFLTYFQNEAQLEKSRLLSDRFSAERPKGSFSTLEIQRTEQGDSAMYLCASSSRQGGSGNTIYFGEGSWLTVV.

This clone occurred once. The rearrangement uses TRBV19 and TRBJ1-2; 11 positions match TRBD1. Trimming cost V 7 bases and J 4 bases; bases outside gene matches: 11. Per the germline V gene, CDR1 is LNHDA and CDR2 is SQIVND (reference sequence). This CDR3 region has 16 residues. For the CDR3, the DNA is TGTGCCAGTATCGCGACCCTGGACAGGGGGCCCTATGGCTACACCTTC. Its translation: CASIATLDRGPYGYTF.

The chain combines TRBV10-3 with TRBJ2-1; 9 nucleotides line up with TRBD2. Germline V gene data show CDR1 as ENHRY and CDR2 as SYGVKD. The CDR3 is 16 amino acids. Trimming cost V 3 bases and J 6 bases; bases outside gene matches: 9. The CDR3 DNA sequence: TGTGCCATCAGTGACCTGGGACTAGCTTGGTTCAATGAGCAGTTCTTC. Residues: CAISDLGLAWFNEQFF.

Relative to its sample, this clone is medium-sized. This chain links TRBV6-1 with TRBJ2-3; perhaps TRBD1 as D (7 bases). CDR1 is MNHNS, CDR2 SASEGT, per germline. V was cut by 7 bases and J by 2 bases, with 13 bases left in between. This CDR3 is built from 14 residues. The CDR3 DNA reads TGTGCCAGCACCAGGGGGGAGCCCACAGATACGCAGTATTTT. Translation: CASTRGEPTDTQYF.

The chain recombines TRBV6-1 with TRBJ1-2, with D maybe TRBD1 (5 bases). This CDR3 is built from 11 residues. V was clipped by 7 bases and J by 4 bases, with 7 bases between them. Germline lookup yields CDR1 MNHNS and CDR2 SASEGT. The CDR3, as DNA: TGTGCCAGCACCGACAGCTATGGCTACACCTTC. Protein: CASTDSYGYTF.

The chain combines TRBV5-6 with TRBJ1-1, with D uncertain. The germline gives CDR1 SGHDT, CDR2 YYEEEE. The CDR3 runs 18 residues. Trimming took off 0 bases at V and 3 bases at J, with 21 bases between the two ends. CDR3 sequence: CASSLVGRVCLFDTEAFF. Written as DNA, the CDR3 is TGTGCCAGCAGCTTGGTAGGCCGGGTTTGCCTATTCGACACTGAAGCTTTCTTT. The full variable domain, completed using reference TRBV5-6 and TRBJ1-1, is DAGVTQSPTHLIKTRGQQVTLRCSPKSGHDTVSWYQQALGQGPQFIFQYYEEEERQRGNFPDRFSGHQFPNYSSELNVNALLLGDSALYLCASSLVGRVCLFDTEAFFGQGTRLTVV.

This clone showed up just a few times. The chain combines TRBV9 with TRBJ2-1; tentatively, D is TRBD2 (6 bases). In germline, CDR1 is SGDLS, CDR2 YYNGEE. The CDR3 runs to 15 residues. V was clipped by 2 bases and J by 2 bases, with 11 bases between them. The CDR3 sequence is CASSVSGVTYNEQFF. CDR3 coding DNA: TGTGCCAGCAGCGTCTCGGGGGTCACCTACAATGAGCAGTTCTTC.